The clone carrying this T cell receptor beta chain was found a few times. Antigen: not known. V was shortened by 1 base and J by 3 bases, with 15 bases between the two germline ends. Germline loops: CDR1 SGHTA, CDR2 FQGTGA. This CDR3 has 16 amino acids. The entry originates in a study of T cell repertoires in cytomegalovirus infection. Across the study: CMV infection and matching HLA type were both indicated by public TCR beta signatures. Overall study findings and caveats: Cumulative frequency of public TCR beta families picked out carriers of CMV plus the relevant HLA. Dominant in the ex vivo response were TCR beta clonotypes restricted by HLA-C and specific for CMV.

TCRdb processed the reads anew with MiXCR; each CDR3 protein has one entry. The profile covers approximately 290,000 distinct CDR3 sequences, with under 30% appearing a single time and approximately 15% taken by the ten largest. Sequenced input: PBMCs. The receptor's source is a human donor in good health (CMV status not recorded). Some clones in this sample may be carry-over from other donors' samples. The chain couples TRBV7-3 to TRBJ1-1; D perhaps matches TRBD1 (6 bases). CDR3 DNA: TGTGCCAGCAGCTTAAATCCCAGGGGTTCGCACACTGAAGCTTTCTTT. Its translation is CASSLNPRGSHTEAFF.